Listed below are T cell receptor beta chains from one sample, sequenced in a study of blood T cell repertoires in COVID-19. TCRdb keeps only in-frame clones here, not all; method: immunoSEQ multiplex PCR. Of 200,000 to 300,000 clones listed, more than 75% were seen once; the top ten hold approximately 2.3%. The sample consisted of peripheral blood. These receptors originate from a woman between 50 and 59 years old with acute or convalescent COVID-19. The CDR3 runs from the conserved cysteine through the conserved F or W. Each record gives: D gene, J gene, V gene, clone size, CDR3 protein, CDR3 DNA. D genes are given only for firm matches. The size of a clone is reported for some rows only, either as once, few or many, or as a class for expanded clones.

TRBD2 | TRBJ2-7 | TRBV12-5 | . | CASAKGLAGGTEQYF | TGTGCTAGTGCCAAGGGACTAGCGGGAGGGACCGAGCAGTACTTC
. | TRBJ1-3 | TRBV23-1 | . | CASSAHAADPVSSGNTIYF | TGCGCCAGCAGTGCCCATGCGGCCGACCCCGTCAGCTCTGGAAACACCATATATTTT
. | TRBJ1-3 | TRBV21-1 | . | CASSKGQLTFSGNTIYF | TGTGCCAGCAGCAAGGGACAGCTAACCTTCTCTGGAAACACCATATATTTT
. | TRBJ1-5 | TRBV5-4 | once | CASSLDPGGPQHF | TGTGCCAGCAGCTTGGACCCGGGTGGGCCCCAGCATTTT
TRBD1 | TRBJ2-7 | TRBV27 | . | CASSPLGTAIYEQYF | TGTGCCAGCAGTCCATTGGGGACAGCGATCTACGAGCAGTACTTC
. | TRBJ2-5 | TRBV5-1 | . | CASSLNREETQYF | TGCGCCAGCAGCCTGAACAGGGAAGAGACCCAGTACTTC
. | TRBJ2-7 | TRBV7-9 | once | CASSLVGGVGAYEQYF | TGTGCCAGCAGCTTAGTCGGGGGAGTCGGCGCCTACGAGCAGTACTTC
TRBD1 | TRBJ1-6 | TRBV27 | . | CASSAPRQGWSPLHF | TGTGCCAGCAGTGCTCCAAGACAGGGGTGGTCACCCCTCCACTTT
. | TRBJ2-7 | TRBV11-2 | . | CASSLEPGHLSYEQYF | TGTGCCAGCAGCTTAGAGCCGGGACACCTCTCCTACGAGCAGTACTTC
. | TRBJ2-1 | TRBV11-1 | . | CASRPRTADTYNEQFF | TGTGCCAGCAGACCGAGGACAGCGGATACCTACAATGAGCAGTTCTTC
. | TRBJ1-4 | TRBV28 | . | CASSNSRLNEKLFF | TGTGCCAGCAGTAATAGCAGACTAAATGAAAAACTGTTTTTT
TRBD1 | TRBJ2-1 | TRBV29-1 | . | CSVERIGTGTYNEQFF | TGCAGCGTTGAACGTATCGGGACAGGGACCTACAATGAGCAGTTCTTC
TRBD1 | TRBJ1-4 | TRBV6-5 | . | CASSLGQHNEKLFF | TGTGCCAGCAGTTTGGGACAGCATAATGAAAAACTGTTTTTT
TRBD2 | TRBJ2-1 | TRBV5-1 | . | CASTGTSGSNEQFF | TGCGCCAGCACCGGGACTAGCGGGAGCAATGAGCAGTTCTTC
. | TRBJ1-4 | TRBV30 | once | CAWNSSPREKLFF | TGTGCCTGGAACTCATCCCCCAGGGAAAAACTGTTTTTT
TRBD1 | TRBJ1-4 | TRBV30 | . | CAWSFLVRGLGEKLFF | TGTGCCTGGAGTTTCCTGGTGAGGGGGCTGGGTGAAAAACTGTTTTTT
TRBD1 | TRBJ2-3 | TRBV6-5 | once | CASRWDRGTDTQYF | TGTGCCAGCCGCTGGGACAGGGGGACAGATACGCAGTATTTT
TRBD2 | TRBJ2-7 | TRBV29-1 | . | CSVREGGKGEQYF | TGCAGCGTGCGAGAGGGAGGGAAGGGCGAGCAGTACTTC
TRBD1 | TRBJ1-4 | TRBV28 | . | CATNRGINEKLFF | TGTGCCACCAACAGGGGAATTAATGAAAAACTGTTTTTT
TRBD2 | TRBJ2-5 | TRBV28 | . | CASRTSGSRETQYF | TGTGCCAGCAGGACTAGCGGGAGCCGCGAGACCCAGTACTTC
. | TRBJ1-5 | TRBV6-5 | once | CASSYFGQGSNQPQHF | TGTGCCAGCAGTTACTTTGGGCAGGGGAGCAATCAGCCCCAGCATTTT
TRBD1 | TRBJ1-5 | TRBV19 | . | CASSQIQGERQPQHF | TGTGCCAGTAGTCAAATACAGGGGGAGCGTCAGCCCCAGCATTTT
. | TRBJ1-1 | TRBV5-6 | . | CASSHYRWTEAFF | TGTGCCAGCAGCCACTATCGGTGGACTGAAGCTTTCTTT
TRBD1 | TRBJ1-4 | TRBV18 | . | CASSPKDRFLTEKLFF | TGTGCCAGCTCACCAAAGGACAGGTTTTTAACAGAAAAACTGTTTTTT
TRBD1 | TRBJ1-3 | TRBV6-1 | . | CASSEAIGTAGNTIYF | TGTGCCAGCAGTGAAGCAATCGGGACAGCCGGAAACACCATATATTTT
. | TRBJ1-2 | TRBV19 | . | CASSGTGGLGTHGYTF | TGTGCCAGTAGTGGTACGGGGGGTCTGGGTACGCATGGCTACACCTTC
TRBD2 | TRBJ2-7 | TRBV29-1 | . | CSAAGGTGSYEQYF | TGCAGCGCTGCCGGGGGGACGGGGTCCTACGAGCAGTACTTC
. | TRBJ2-2 | TRBV21-1 | . | CASSKVLGGSDTGELFF | TGTGCCAGCAGCAAAGTATTAGGGGGATCCGACACCGGGGAGCTGTTTTTT
TRBD1 | TRBJ2-1 | TRBV27 | . | CASSLSSGGPYNEQFF | TGTGCCAGCAGTTTATCTTCAGGGGGCCCCTACAATGAGCAGTTCTTC
TRBD1 | TRBJ1-2 | TRBV28 | . | CASSLIGQGDYGYTF | TGTGCCAGCAGTTTAATCGGACAGGGCGATTATGGCTACACCTTC
. | TRBJ2-7 | TRBV4-3 | . | CASSQDGTAFYEQYF | TGCGCCAGCAGCCAAGACGGGACTGCCTTCTACGAGCAGTACTTC
. | TRBJ1-2 | TRBV7-2 | . | CASSLFSSVRGYTF | TGTGCCAGCAGCTTATTTTCATCGGTGCGCGGCTACACCTTC
. | TRBJ1-2 | TRBV5-4 | once | CASSLSSGVAGYTF | TGTGCCAGCAGCTTGAGTTCCGGGGTTGCTGGCTACACCTTC
. | TRBJ1-5 | TRBV7-2 | . | CASSLASGGGNQPQHF | TGTGCCAGCAGCTTAGCGTCTGGAGGGGGCAATCAGCCCCAGCATTTT
TRBD1 | TRBJ1-2 | TRBV28 | . | CASSPGQGKRFYGYTF | TGTGCCAGCAGTCCGGGACAGGGGAAAAGGTTCTATGGCTACACCTTC
. | TRBJ2-7 | TRBV5-1 | . | CASSFALGGEQYF | TGCGCCAGCAGCTTCGCACTAGGAGGCGAGCAGTACTTC
TRBD1 | TRBJ2-7 | TRBV5-1 | . | CASSGGQGYEQYF | TGCGCCAGCAGCGGGGGACAGGGCTACGAGCAGTACTTC
. | TRBJ1-4 | TRBV27 | . | CASRTAGFFEKLFF | TGTGCCAGCAGGACTGCCGGGTTCTTTGAAAAACTGTTTTTT
. | TRBJ2-5 | TRBV27 | . | CASSYWASMKETQYF | TGTGCCAGCAGTTACTGGGCCTCGATGAAGGAGACCCAGTACTTC
. | TRBJ2-7 | TRBV12-3/TRBV12-4 | . | CASSLHQGEQYF | TGTGCCAGCAGTTTACACCAGGGCGAGCAGTACTTC
TRBD2 | TRBJ2-2 | TRBV7-2 | . | CASRGAGGTNTGELFF | TGTGCCAGCAGAGGAGCGGGAGGGACGAACACCGGGGAGCTGTTTTTT
TRBD2 | TRBJ2-7 | TRBV2 | . | CASSEGLAGGMVYEQYF | TGTGCCAGCAGTGAAGGGCTAGCGGGTGGTATGGTCTACGAGCAGTACTTC
TRBD1 | TRBJ2-6 | TRBV6-6 | . | CASRSRGGSGANVLTF | TGTGCCAGCAGGTCCAGAGGGGGCAGTGGGGCCAACGTCCTGACTTTC
. | TRBJ2-7 | TRBV3-1/TRBV3-2 | once | CASSLTSREQYF | TGTGCCAGCAGCCTAACGTCCCGGGAGCAGTACTTC
. | TRBJ1-4 | TRBV9 | . | CASSVALAGNEKLFF | TGTGCCAGCAGCGTAGCTTTGGCAGGCAATGAAAAACTGTTTTTT
TRBD2 | TRBJ2-2 | TRBV7-9 | . | CASSLVPAGGPGELFF | TGTGCCAGCAGCTTAGTTCCAGCGGGAGGGCCCGGGGAGCTGTTTTTT
TRBD1 | TRBJ2-1 | TRBV5-4 | few | CASSTGQLESRGTNEQFF | TGTGCCAGCAGCACGGGACAGTTAGAGTCTAGAGGAACCAATGAGCAGTTCTTC
. | TRBJ2-7 | TRBV28 | . | CASGSYHLSYEQYF | TGTGCCAGCGGTTCCTACCATCTCTCCTACGAGCAGTACTTC
TRBD1 | TRBJ1-5 | TRBV2 | many | CASSAQTGRQPQHF | TGTGCCAGCAGCGCCCAGACAGGGCGGCAGCCCCAGCATTTT
TRBD2 | TRBJ2-3 | TRBV27 | once | CASSLSTSGAADTQYF | TGTGCCAGCAGTTTATCCACTAGCGGGGCTGCAGATACGCAGTATTTT
. | TRBJ1-6 | TRBV27 | . | CASSFALDRFGSPLHF | TGTGCCAGCAGTTTTGCCCTAGACAGGTTTGGTTCACCCCTCCACTTT
TRBD1 | TRBJ1-2 | TRBV7-8 | once | CASSRQGALGYTF | TGTGCCAGCAGCCGGCAGGGGGCTCTTGGCTACACCTTC
. | TRBJ1-5 | TRBV30 | . | CAWSRVRSHSNQPQHF | TGTGCCTGGAGTCGGGTCAGAAGTCATAGCAATCAGCCCCAGCATTTT
. | TRBJ1-1 | TRBV2 | . | CASSEQVSEAFF | TGTGCCAGCAGTGAACAGGTGTCTGAAGCTTTCTTT
. | TRBJ1-5 | TRBV5-1 | . | CASSLDSGAEQPQHF | TGCGCCAGCAGCTTGGATAGCGGGGCTGAGCAGCCCCAGCATTTT
. | TRBJ1-1 | TRBV11-1 | . | CASALDLNTEAFF | TGTGCCAGTGCCTTAGATCTGAACACTGAAGCTTTCTTT
TRBD1 | TRBJ2-1 | TRBV7-9 | . | CASRLTGSSYNEQFF | TGTGCCAGCAGGTTGACAGGGAGCTCCTACAATGAGCAGTTCTTC